This record concerns one T cell receptor beta chain sequence. The antigen is not known. This sample is part of a study of vaccination and CD4 T cells after COVID-19. Trimming took 1 base from V and 2 from J; bases not matched to a gene: 3. The CDR3 spans 16 residues. The germline V gene encodes CDR1 LGHNA and CDR2 YNFKEQ. This sample's treatment: approximately 9-day PBMC culture with coronavirus spike peptide pools or control peptides (ViraFEST assay). At the Johns Hopkins FTIC core, DNA taken from cultured CD4+ T cells was sequenced by way of the Oncomine TCR Beta short-read assay. Each CDR3 protein gets one entry after TCRdb re-called the PCR reads with MiXCR. The table shows almost 20,000 distinct CDR3 sequences, with approximately 42% occurring only once.

The sample here was CD4+ T cells from blood, cultured in vitro, taken before SARS-CoV-2 vaccination. The TCR was taken from a human donor who received a COVID-19 vaccine. The gene calls are TRBV4-2 and TRBJ1-3; 9 bases are a match to TRBD1. This CDR3 is CASSQGTGEAGNTIYF. Here the CDR3 DNA reads TGTGCCAGCAGCCAAGGGACAGGGGAGGCTGGAAACACCATATATTTT.